One sample yielded the 26 T cell receptor beta chains listed below, sequenced in a study of shared clonotypes between healthy human individuals. Data came from immunoSEQ multiplex PCR; TCRdb stores just in-frame clones and leaves some out. The sample consists of approximately 2.1 million clones, 93% of them appearing once. The material sequenced was naive CD4+ T cells from PBMCs. This sample's subset: CD45RA+ positively selected. The origin of the receptors is a man aged 18-30 years in good health. Some clones in this sample may be carry-over from other donors' samples.

This chain connects TRBV6-5 to TRBJ1-4; D uncertain. Trimming cost V 2 bases and J 4 bases, with 8 bases left between them. Germline CDR1 reads MNHEY; CDR2 reads SVGAGI. The CDR3 has 14 amino acids. In DNA form, the CDR3 reads TGTGCCAGCAGTTACCGCAGAGATAATGAAAAACTGTTTTTT. Translated, it gives CASSYRRDNEKLFF.

The V call is TRBV19, the J call TRBJ2-1, with D hard to call. Trimming took off 5 bases at V and 9 bases at J, with 14 bases between the two ends. The CDR3 length is 13 residues. Per the germline V gene, CDR1 is LNHDA and CDR2 is SQIVND (reference sequence). In DNA form, the CDR3 reads TGTGCCAGTAGTTCGGTCCCGCGGAGTGAGCAGTTCTTC. Translating gives CASSSVPRSEQFF. The whole variable domain, filled in from reference TRBV19 and TRBJ2-1, reads DGGITQSPKYLFRKEGQNVTLSCEQNLNHDAMYWYRQDPGQGLRLIYYSQIVNDFQKGDIAEGYSVSREKKESFPLTVTSAQKNPTAFYLCASSSVPRSEQFFGPGTRLTVL.

On this clone itself: This could be a read error, since a much larger clone is one nucleotide away. This sequence joins TRBV11-3 and TRBJ2-3; D gene ambiguous. The length of the CDR3 is 12 residues. V was clipped by 3 bases and J by 0 bases, with 1 base between them. Germline loops: CDR1 SGHNT, CDR2 YENEEA. CDR3 loop: CASSFSTDTQYF. Written as DNA, the CDR3 is TGTGCCAGCAGCTTTAGCACAGATACGCAGTATTTT.

The rearrangement links TRBV4-2 to TRBJ2-2; D is ambiguous. This CDR3 is 15 amino acids long. Per the germline V gene, CDR1 is LGHNA and CDR2 is YNFKEQ. V lost 4 bases and J 2 bases, leaving 11 bases between the germline ends. The DNA for the CDR3 is TGTGCCAGCAGCCCGCCAGTACCTAACACCGGGGAGCTGTTTTTT. It translates to CASSPPVPNTGELFF.

The rearrangement links TRBV29-1 to TRBJ1-2; D is undetermined. The CDR3 has 11 amino acids. From germline, CDR1 is SQVTM and CDR2 ANQGSEA. V lost 7 bases to trimming and J lost 0 bases, with 6 bases between them. The DNA of the CDR3 is TGCAGCGCCGGAGCTAACTATGGCTACACCTTC. Translated, it gives CSAGANYGYTF.

The V call is TRBV28, the J call TRBJ2-7; the D is unclear. Trimming removed 6 bases at V and 2 bases at J, with 20 bases between. Germline CDR1 and CDR2: MDHEN and SYDVKM. This CDR3 has 16 residues. DNA for the CDR3: TGTGCCAGCAGCCAAACCCCCCCGGGTTTCCCCTACGAGCAGTACTTC. Translated, it gives CASSQTPPGFPYEQYF.

This clone was detected only a few times. J is TRBJ2-7 and V is TRBV18, with D unresolved. Germline assignment: CDR1 KGHSH and CDR2 LQKENI. The CDR3 length is 11 residues. Trimming pared 5 bases from V and 0 bases from J, leaving 2 bases between. For the CDR3, the DNA is TGTGCCAGCTCAGCCTCCTACGAGCAGTACTTC. Translated, it gives CASSASYEQYF.

V and J are TRBV28 and TRBJ1-5; D may be TRBD1 (5 bases). Trimming stripped 3 bases from V and 3 bases from J, with 12 bases between. The CDR3 contains 15 residues. Germline loops: CDR1 MDHEN, CDR2 SYDVKM. The CDR3 DNA reads as TGTGCCAGCAGTTTGGTAGGGGCGCCCAATCAGCCCCAGCATTTT. Translated: CASSLVGAPNQPQHF.

The CDR3 DNA sequence: TGTGCCAGCAGTGAAGACAGGGCCAGAGATACGCAGTATTTT. Translation: CASSEDRARDTQYF. This chain connects TRBV6-1 to TRBJ2-3, with D tentatively TRBD1 (6 bases). V gave up 1 base and J gave up 5 bases, with 10 bases separating them. The germline V gene has CDR1 MNHNS and CDR2 SASEGT. This CDR3 comprises 14 residues.

This chain connects TRBV18 to TRBJ2-3, with 7 bases aligning to TRBD2. This CDR3 contains 13 residues. The V gene end was trimmed by 4 bases and the J gene end by 6 bases; junction bases not matched to a gene: 4. Germline V lookup: CDR1 KGHSH, CDR2 LQKENI. The CDR3 DNA sequence: TGTGCCAGCTCACTGGGAGGGCCTGATACGCAGTATTTT. As protein: CASSLGGPDTQYF.

V usage is TRBV5-1 and J usage is TRBJ2-2; maybe TRBD2 (6 bases). Trimming cost V 1 base and J 2 bases, with 15 bases left between them. The CDR3 is 17 amino acids. Germline V CDR1 and CDR2: SGHRS, YFSETQ. The DNA of the CDR3 is TGCGCCAGCAGCTTGAGAGCCGGGACTGTAAACACCGGGGAGCTGTTTTTT. Protein product: CASSLRAGTVNTGELFF.

The rearrangement links TRBV5-6 to TRBJ2-3; D call uncertain. This CDR3 has 15 residues. Trimming stripped 0 bases from V and 3 bases from J, with 11 bases between. CDR1 and CDR2 (germline): SGHDT, YYEEEE. CDR3 sequence: CASSLDLWSTDTQYF. Here the CDR3 DNA reads TGTGCCAGCAGCTTGGACCTTTGGAGTACAGATACGCAGTATTTT. The full variable domain, in which reference TRBV5-6 and TRBJ2-3 provide the parts outside the CDR3, is DAGVTQSPTHLIKTRGQQVTLRCSPKSGHDTVSWYQQALGQGPQFIFQYYEEEERQRGNFPDRFSGHQFPNYSSELNVNALLLGDSALYLCASSLDLWSTDTQYFGPGTRLTVL.

The chain is built from TRBV6-5 and TRBJ2-7, with 8 bases identical to TRBD1. Germline V CDR1 and CDR2: MNHEY, SVGAGI. Unmatched junction bases numbered 5, after V lost 5 bases and J lost 2 bases. The CDR3 sequence is 14 residues long. CDR3 region: CASSRTGSPYEQYF. Written as DNA, the CDR3 is TGTGCCAGCAGTCGGACAGGGAGCCCCTACGAGCAGTACTTC.

The chain recombines TRBV6-5 with TRBJ1-3; D gene unclear. The CDR3 has 13 amino acids. CDR1 and CDR2 (germline): MNHEY, SVGAGI. V shed 0 bases and J shed 4 bases, with 4 bases lying between them. The CDR3: CASSYSMGNTIYF. In nucleotides, the CDR3 is TGTGCCAGCAGTTACTCGATGGGAAACACCATATATTTT.

This rearrangement joins TRBV29-1 to TRBJ2-2; 10 positions match TRBD1. The CDR3 spans 14 residues. Germline V CDR1 and CDR2: SQVTM, ANQGSEA. V lost 7 bases, J lost 4 bases, and 6 bases stayed unmatched. The chain's CDR3 is CSAEGQGTTGELFF. Here the CDR3 DNA reads TGCAGCGCTGAGGGACAGGGGACCACCGGGGAGCTGTTTTTT.

This clone occurred once. V gene TRBV6-4 combines with J gene TRBJ1-2, with TRBD1 matching 10 bases. V lost 5 bases, J lost 4 bases, and 7 bases stayed unmatched. In germline, CDR1 is MRHNA, CDR2 SNTAGT. This CDR3 is built from 15 residues. The CDR3 region has the DNA TGTGCCAGCAGTTACCGGGACAGGGGAGGCTATGGCTACACCTTC. Amino acids: CASSYRDRGGYGYTF.

The V call is TRBV2, the J call TRBJ2-7; either TRBD1 or TRBD2 may supply D (5 bases each). With 8 bases removed from V and 3 bases from J, the gap between germline ends came to 14 bases. The CDR3 runs 13 residues. Germline loops: CDR1 SNHLY, CDR2 FYNNEI. The CDR3 DNA reads as TGTGCCAGCTACGGGGCCCTCTACTACGAGCAGTACTTC. Its protein is CASYGALYYEQYF.

The chain recombines TRBV5-1 with TRBJ2-7; 12 bases fit TRBD2. J lost 7 bases, V lost 4 bases, and 9 bases had no gene match. The CDR3 runs to 15 residues. Per the germline V gene, CDR1 is SGHRS and CDR2 is YFSETQ. CDR3 DNA: TGCGCCAGCAGCAAGACTAGCGGGAGTGTAGATGAGCAGTACTTC. This sequence encodes CASSKTSGSVDEQYF.

The rearrangement joins TRBV27 to TRBJ1-1; D possibly corresponds to TRBD1 (5 bases). V shed 4 bases and J shed 0 bases, with 12 bases lying between them. The CDR3 totals 15 residues. Germline-derived CDR1 and CDR2 are MNHEY and SMNVEV (reference sequence). The CDR3: CASSSLTDMNTEAFF. In DNA, the CDR3 is TGTGCCAGCAGTTCCCTGACAGACATGAACACTGAAGCTTTCTTT.

This clone is a singleton in its sample. CDR3 in amino acids: CASSLGYKNEKLFF. For the CDR3, the DNA is TGTGCCAGCAGTTTAGGGTATAAAAATGAAAAACTGTTTTTT. This chain uses TRBV28 with TRBJ1-4; no clear D gene. Germline lookup yields CDR1 MDHEN and CDR2 SYDVKM. The CDR3 spans 14 residues. Between the trimmed V and J ends, which lost 2 bases and 5 bases, there was a span of 9 bases. The complete variable domain, with remaining parts taken from reference TRBV28 and TRBJ1-4, reads DVKVTQSSRYLVKRTGEKVFLECVQDMDHENMFWYRQDPGLGLRLIYFSYDVKMKEKGDIPEGYSVSREKKERFSLILESASTNQTSMYLCASSLGYKNEKLFFGSGTQLSVL.

The rearrangement joins TRBV18 to TRBJ1-1, with 9 nucleotides matching TRBD1. This CDR3 comprises 17 residues. V shed 3 bases and J 4 bases; nucleotides not matched to a gene: 12. Germline loops: CDR1 KGHSH, CDR2 LQKENI. The CDR3: CASSPGTGQGTSTEAFF. CDR3 sequence (DNA): TGTGCCAGCTCACCCGGGACAGGGCAAGGGACGAGCACTGAAGCTTTCTTT.

The chain combines TRBV29-1 with TRBJ2-7; 9 nucleotides match TRBD1. The V gene end was trimmed by 6 bases and the J gene end by 7 bases; junction bases not matched to a gene: 19. The CDR3 spans 16 residues. Germline CDR1 reads SQVTM; CDR2 reads ANQGSEA. The CDR3: CSVAASAGTGIWEQYF. The CDR3 DNA reads as TGCAGCGTCGCCGCCTCGGCCGGGACAGGGATTTGGGAGCAGTACTTC.

The V gene is TRBV29-1, the J gene TRBJ2-7; 7 bases are shared with TRBD1. This CDR3 contains 13 residues. Unmatched junction bases numbered 7, after V lost 6 bases and J lost 2 bases. Germline assignment: CDR1 SQVTM and CDR2 ANQGSEA. CDR3 in amino acids: CSVVYRGTYEQYF. The CDR3 DNA follows: TGCAGCGTGGTTTACAGGGGCACCTACGAGCAGTACTTC.

The V and J genes are TRBV5-6 and TRBJ1-5; no reliable D call. V gave up 5 bases and J gave up 14 bases, with 17 bases separating them. Germline values: CDR1 SGHDT, CDR2 YYEEEE. CDR3 length: 12 amino acids. The CDR3 loop reads CASSYGRAHEHF. CDR3 nucleotides: TGTGCCAGCAGTTATGGACGGGCCCATGAGCATTTT.

The V and J genes are TRBV11-3 and TRBJ2-2, with D perhaps matching TRBD2 (6 bases). This CDR3 has 17 amino acids. Germline V gene lookup returns CDR1 SGHNT and CDR2 YENEEA. Trimming removed 0 bases from V and 3 bases from J, with 14 bases in between. The CDR3, as DNA: TGTGCCAGCAGCTTAGAAGGAGGGCTAGGGGACACCGGGGAGCTGTTTTTT. Protein product: CASSLEGGLGDTGELFF.

V is TRBV11-2 and J is TRBJ2-7; a possible D gene is TRBD2 (5 bases). This CDR3 has 17 amino acids. The V end lost 3 bases, the J end lost 0 bases, and 18 bases lay between the germline ends. Germline lookup yields CDR1 SGHAT and CDR2 FQNNGV. The CDR3 DNA sequence: TGTGCCAGCAGCTTTCGTCCAGGCGGGCGTTACTCCTACGAGCAGTACTTC. This codes for CASSFRPGGRYSYEQYF.